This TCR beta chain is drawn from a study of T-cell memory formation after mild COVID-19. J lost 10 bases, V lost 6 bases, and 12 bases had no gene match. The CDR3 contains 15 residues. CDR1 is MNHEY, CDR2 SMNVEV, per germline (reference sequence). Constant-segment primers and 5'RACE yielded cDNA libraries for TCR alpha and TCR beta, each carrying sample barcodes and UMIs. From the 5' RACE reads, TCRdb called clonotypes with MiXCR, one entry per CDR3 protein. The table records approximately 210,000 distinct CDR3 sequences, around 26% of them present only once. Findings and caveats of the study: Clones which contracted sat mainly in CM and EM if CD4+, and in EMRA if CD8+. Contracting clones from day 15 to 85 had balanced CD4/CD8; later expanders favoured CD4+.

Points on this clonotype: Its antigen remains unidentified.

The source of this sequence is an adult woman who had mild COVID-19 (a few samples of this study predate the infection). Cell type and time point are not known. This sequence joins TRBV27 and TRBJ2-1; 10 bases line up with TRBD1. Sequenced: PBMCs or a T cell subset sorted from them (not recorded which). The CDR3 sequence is CASSRDRGLTNEQFF. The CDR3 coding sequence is TGTGCCAGCAGCCGGGACAGGGGACTAACTAACGAGCAGTTCTTC.